Listed below are T cell receptor beta chains from one sample, sequenced in a study of CD8 T cells in ankylosing spondylitis. TCRdb passed the 5' RACE reads through MiXCR, listing each CDR3 protein once. The repertoire includes about 160,000 distinct CDR3 sequences, approximately 9.9% of them detected once, and more than 12% sits in the top ten. Sequenced input: blood, either unsorted or a sorted T cell fraction (not recorded which). These receptors all come from a female donor with ankylosing spondylitis or in good health (not recorded which). Both conserved end residues are part of each CDR3. Fields, in order: V gene, J gene, clone size, D gene, CDR3 protein, CDR3 DNA. A D gene is named only where the DNA matches it firmly. Size tells how often a clone was seen (once, few, many) or the class of an expanded clone, and some rows leave it out.

TRBV24-1	TRBJ1-2	few	NA	CATFLQVRGYTF	TGTGCCACCTTCCTACAGGTCCGTGGCTACACCTTC
TRBV7-6	TRBJ1-6	few	TRBD1	CASRPGQGRGSPLHF	TGTGCCAGCAGACCCGGACAGGGCAGGGGTTCACCCCTCCACTTT
TRBV5-1	TRBJ2-3	many	TRBD2	CASRWTSGNSDTQYF	TGCGCCAGCAGATGGACTAGCGGGAACTCAGATACGCAGTATTTT
TRBV20-1	TRBJ2-7	few	NA	CSAPLEPLFEQYF	TGCAGTGCCCCACTAGAACCCCTCTTCGAGCAGTACTTC
TRBV28	TRBJ2-7	few	NA	CASSLSGLPPYEQYF	TGTGCCAGCAGTTTATCGGGACTCCCTCCCTACGAGCAGTACTTC
TRBV30	TRBJ2-7	NA	TRBD1	CAWSLGGGHEQYF	TGTGCCTGGAGTCTAGGGGGCGGACACGAGCAGTACTTC
TRBV27	TRBJ2-1	NA	NA	CASSLYPSTYNEQFF	TGTGCCAGCAGTTTATACCCCTCAACCTACAATGAGCAGTTCTTC
TRBV5-6	TRBJ2-7	few	TRBD2	CASTLLAGESSVYEQYF	TGTGCCAGCACCTTACTAGCGGGAGAATCTTCAGTGTACGAGCAGTACTTC
TRBV7-9	TRBJ2-5	NA	NA	CASSRSWLGETQYF	TGTGCCAGCAGCCGATCATGGCTCGGCGAGACCCAGTACTTC
TRBV7-3	TRBJ2-1	NA	TRBD2	CASSLTAHGVAGDEQFF	TGTGCCAGCAGCTTAACGGCCCACGGGGTCGCGGGAGATGAGCAGTTCTTC
TRBV7-9	TRBJ2-5	NA	NA	CASSFPTQGETQYF	TGTGCCAGCAGCTTCCCCACCCAGGGAGAGACCCAGTACTTC
TRBV2	TRBJ1-1	NA	NA	CASLRGGKVVFF	TGTGCCAGCCTGAGGGGAGGGAAAGTAGTTTTCTTT
TRBV12-3/TRBV12-4	TRBJ1-2	many	NA	CASSPSNYGYTF	TGTGCCAGCAGCCCCTCTAACTATGGCTACACCTTC
TRBV27	TRBJ1-1	many	NA	CASSPVVNTEAFF	TGTGCCAGCAGCCCCGTGGTGAACACTGAAGCTTTCTTT
TRBV5-5	TRBJ2-1	NA	TRBD2	CASSFSSGEREGRYYNEQFF	TGTGCCAGCAGCTTTAGCTCCGGCGAGCGGGAGGGCCGGTACTACAATGAGCAGTTCTTC
TRBV7-9	TRBJ1-6	many	TRBD1	CASRGQGRNSPLHF	TGTGCCAGCAGGGGACAGGGGAGGAATTCACCCCTCCACTTT
TRBV6-2/TRBV6-3	TRBJ2-7	once	NA	CASSYSATGPTFEQYF	TGTGCCAGCAGTTACTCCGCGACGGGACCCACTTTCGAGCAGTACTTC
TRBV19	TRBJ2-4	few	TRBD2	CASKGAGGPKNIQYF	TGTGCCAGTAAGGGGGCGGGAGGGCCCAAAAACATTCAGTACTTC
TRBV3-1	TRBJ2-5	NA	NA	CASSNHDTAKETQYF	TGTGCCAGCAGCAACCATGATACCGCAAAAGAGACCCAGTACTTC
TRBV7-9	TRBJ2-7	NA	NA	CASSIFRDNRDEQYF	TGTGCCAGCAGCATCTTCCGGGACAACCGCGACGAGCAGTACTTC
TRBV15	TRBJ2-1	few	NA	CATSAQLAPVYNEQFF	TGTGCCACCAGCGCCCAACTAGCTCCGGTCTACAATGAGCAGTTCTTC
TRBV3-1	TRBJ2-1	few	NA	CASSQEESSYNEQFF	TGTGCCAGCAGCCAAGAAGAGAGCTCCTACAATGAGCAGTTCTTC
TRBV11-3	TRBJ2-2	NA	NA	CASSLAPSQELFF	TGTGCCAGCAGCTTAGCCCCGTCTCAGGAGCTGTTTTTT
TRBV4-2	TRBJ2-7	NA	TRBD2	CASSQDASGTYYEQYF	TGTGCCAGCAGCCAAGATGCTAGCGGGACCTACTACGAGCAGTACTTC
TRBV5-1	TRBJ2-1	many	NA	CASSLYAHNEQFF	TGCGCCAGCAGCTTGTATGCCCACAATGAGCAGTTCTTC
TRBV28	TRBJ2-2	NA	NA	CASIGVNTGELFF	TGTGCCAGCATAGGGGTGAACACCGGGGAGCTGTTTTTT
TRBV7-9	TRBJ1-5	NA	TRBD1	CASSHTGDSNQPQHF	TGTGCCAGCAGCCACACAGGGGATAGCAATCAGCCCCAGCATTTT
TRBV4-2	TRBJ2-7	few	NA	CASSLGVLSSYEQYF	TGTGCCAGCAGCCTTGGGGTTCTCAGCTCCTACGAGCAGTACTTC